This T cell receptor beta chain is from a study of blood T cells in healthy people across ages. The table lists this clonotype with a few counts. Combining a sample-barcoded 5' primer with a J-beta primer mix, a second PCR ran for about 6 to 11 cycles. TCRdb redid the calling of the 5' RACE reads with MiXCR, one entry per CDR3 protein. The sample shows about 580,000 distinct CDR3 sequences, less than 60% of them seen only once. Deletions cut 3 bases from V and 4 bases from J, with 10 bases between. The CDR3 spans 14 residues. The receptor's source is a man aged 80 or over in good health. The sequenced material came from blood. The rearrangement joins TRBV12-3 or TRBV12-4 to TRBJ1-5; D perhaps matches TRBD1 (5 bases). Written as DNA, the CDR3 is TGTGCCAGCAGTTTGGGGCAGATTAATCAGCCCCAGCATTTT. Protein: CASSLGQINQPQHF.